The 28 T cell receptor beta chains listed next were all sequenced from one sample in a study of response to subunit inactivated influenza vaccine. TCRdb used MiXCR to reprocess the RT-PCR reads, holding one entry per CDR3 protein. The sample lists about 570,000 distinct CDR3 sequences, around 11% occurring once. The same data also contributed to another study, on T cells expressing NK-cell markers. That study adds: The TCR beta cDNA came from 5'RACE template switching with UMIs.

The source material was PBMCs from blood, sampled on the day of vaccination. All receptors derive from a man aged 50-59 years who received an inactivated influenza vaccine.

This clonotype rates as medium-sized. V is TRBV2 and J is TRBJ2-1, with D possibly matching TRBD2 (6 bases). The CDR3 spans 14 residues. Trimming pared 4 bases from V and 4 bases from J, leaving 11 bases between. Germline CDR1 reads SNHLY; CDR2 reads FYNNEI. CDR3 sequence (DNA): TGTGCCAGCAGTGGGACTACTTTATACAATGAGCAGTTCTTC. Protein product: CASSGTTLYNEQFF.

The chain is built from TRBV24-1 and TRBJ1-5; a possible D gene is TRBD1 (5 bases). V was clipped by 4 bases and J by 0 bases, with 6 bases between them. This CDR3 is 14 amino acids long. The V gene's germline CDR1 is KGHDR and CDR2 SFDVKD. The CDR3 protein is CATSDRDSNQPQHF. The CDR3 nucleotides read TGTGCCACCAGTGACAGGGATAGCAATCAGCCCCAGCATTTT.

The chain is built from TRBV5-1 and TRBJ2-1; 7 bases agree with TRBD1. V gave up 3 bases and J gave up 6 bases; unmatched junction bases: 6. This CDR3 is built from 14 residues. CDR1 is SGHRS and CDR2 is YFSETQ in the germline V gene. The CDR3 sequence is CASSSTRQGNEQFF. The CDR3, as DNA: TGCGCCAGCAGCTCGACACGACAGGGCAATGAGCAGTTCTTC. The full variable domain, with the rest looked up from reference TRBV5-1 and TRBJ2-1, is KAGVTQTPRYLIKTRGQQVTLSCSPISGHRSVSWYQQTPGQGLQFLFEYFSETQRNKGNFPGRFSGRQFSNSRSEMNVSTLELGDSALYLCASSSTRQGNEQFFGPGTRLTVL.

This sequence joins TRBV3-1 and TRBJ2-1; weak D call: TRBD2 (6 bases). Per the germline V gene, CDR1 is LGHDT and CDR2 is YNNKEL (reference sequence). The V gene lost 3 bases and the J gene lost 0 bases, with 12 bases spanning the gap. This CDR3 has 16 residues. DNA of the CDR3: TGTGCCAGCAGCCAGGAGGGGATGAGCTCCTACAATGAGCAGTTCTTC. It codes for CASSQEGMSSYNEQFF.

This clonotype was counted many times. This chain joins TRBV15 and TRBJ1-6, with TRBD1 matching 11 bases. CDR3 length: 18 amino acids. V trimming: 5 bases; J trimming: 9 bases; junction bases outside the gene matches: 15. Germline V gene sequence: CDR1 LNHNV, CDR2 YYDKDF (reference sequence). CDR3 nucleotide sequence: TGTGCCACCAGCCGCGATATGCAGGGACAGGGGGAAGGTTCACCCCTCCACTTT. Encoded protein: CATSRDMQGQGEGSPLHF.

The chain is built from TRBV10-3 and TRBJ2-5, with 7 bases fitting TRBD1. The CDR3 is made up of 13 amino acids. Trimming took 6 bases from V and 4 from J; bases not matched to a gene: 5. The germline CDR1 and CDR2 sequences are ENHRY and SYGVKD. The CDR3 DNA follows: TGTGCCATCAGCTTGGACAGGCGAGAGACCCAGTACTTC. It specifies CAISLDRRETQYF.

The chain has TRBV20-1 and TRBJ1-5; D gene uncertain. The CDR3 spans 13 residues. V shed 2 bases and J shed 0 bases, with 5 bases lying between them. Germline V gives CDR1 DFQATT, CDR2 SNEGSKA (reference sequence). For the CDR3, the DNA is TGCAGTGCTAGAAGTGATAGCAATCAGCCCCAGCATTTT. This translates into CSARSDSNQPQHF.

The V and J genes are TRBV5-1 and TRBJ2-5; TRBD2 matches at 10 bases. J lost 4 bases, V lost 0 bases, and 12 bases had no gene match. The CDR3 consists of 18 residues. Germline V gene data show CDR1 as SGHRS and CDR2 as YFSETQ. CDR3 sequence: CASSLGGASGSSLETQYF. The CDR3 nucleotides read TGCGCCAGCAGCTTGGGAGGGGCTAGCGGGAGTTCGTTAGAGACCCAGTACTTC.

This clonotype was found a few times. J is TRBJ2-7 and V is TRBV6-6; no reliable D call. The CDR3 covers 13 residues. The germline V and J ends were trimmed by 2 bases and 1 base, with 6 bases remaining between them. CDR1 is MNHNY and CDR2 is SVGAGI in the germline V gene (reference sequence). In nucleotides, the CDR3 is TGTGCCAGCAGTTACGCAGCGTCCTACGAGCAGTACTTC. As protein: CASSYAASYEQYF.

The rearrangement uses TRBV30 and TRBJ2-1; 11 bases are a match to TRBD2. Losses at the gene ends were 5 bases for V and 9 bases for J; bases not matched to a gene: 9. CDR3 length: 14 residues. CDR1 is GTSNPN, CDR2 SVGIG, per germline (reference sequence). The CDR3 bases are TGTGCCTGGGGGACTAGCGGTTTTGGAGTTGAGCAGTTCTTC. Amino acids: CAWGTSGFGVEQFF.

The V call is TRBV20-1, the J call TRBJ1-5, with D maybe TRBD1 (5 bases). The germline V gene encodes CDR1 DFQATT and CDR2 SNEGSKA (reference sequence). Trimming removed 1 base at V and 7 bases at J, with 14 bases between. The CDR3 has 14 residues. CDR3 sequence reads: CSARGVRGEQPQHF. The CDR3 DNA is TGCAGTGCTAGAGGGGTCCGGGGCGAGCAGCCCCAGCATTTT.

The chain links TRBV5-1 to TRBJ2-7; D is undetermined. This CDR3 region has 13 residues. Germline V lookup: CDR1 SGHRS, CDR2 YFSETQ. V was clipped by 4 bases and J by 2 bases, with 10 bases between them. The CDR3 reads CASSHGRTYEQYF. In DNA form, the CDR3 reads TGCGCCAGCAGCCACGGACGGACCTACGAGCAGTACTTC.

V is TRBV6-5 and J is TRBJ1-2; D is perhaps TRBD1 (5 bases). The CDR3 length is 13 residues. Germline V gives CDR1 MNHEY, CDR2 SVGAGI. The V end lost 0 bases, the J end lost 7 bases, and 9 bases lay between the germline ends. Here the CDR3 DNA reads TGTGCCAGCAGTTACTCGATGGGGGGTGGCTACACCTTC. Its protein product is CASSYSMGGGYTF.

This clonotype was detected a few times. The V and J genes are TRBV28 and TRBJ1-2; unclear D gene. V lost 5 bases to trimming and J lost 4 bases, with 8 bases between them. The CDR3 extends over 12 amino acids. Germline CDR1 and CDR2: MDHEN and SYDVKM. As DNA, the CDR3 is TGTGCCAGCAGTCCACGGAGCTATGGCTACACCTTC. Translating it yields CASSPRSYGYTF.

The gene calls are TRBV12-3 or TRBV12-4 and TRBJ1-1; the D is unclear. V was trimmed by 3 bases and J by 7 bases, leaving 15 bases between them. The CDR3 consists of 14 residues. CDR3 in DNA: TGTGCCAGCAGTTTCGAGACGTGGAAAAGTGAAGCTTTCTTT. It codes for CASSFETWKSEAFF.

This clonotype has a count of ten or more. The CDR3 nucleotides are TGTGCCACCAGTGACCCTCGGGGGGCCGTCTTGGATGAGCAGTTCTTC. Protein sequence: CATSDPRGAVLDEQFF. This chain connects TRBV24-1 to TRBJ2-1; possible D gene TRBD2, 7 bases. CDR3 size: 16 residues. Trimming pared 4 bases from V and 8 bases from J, leaving 20 bases between. The germline gives CDR1 KGHDR, CDR2 SFDVKD.

In this sample, this clonotype turned up many times. The rearrangement links TRBV12-3 or TRBV12-4 to TRBJ2-3, with no clear D. The length of the CDR3 is 16 residues. Trimming stripped 2 bases from V and 0 bases from J, with 12 bases between. In DNA form, the CDR3 reads TGTGCCAGCAGTTTAATCCGGCCCCCTAGCACAGATACGCAGTATTTT. Its protein product is CASSLIRPPSTDTQYF.

Ten or more counts support this clonotype. The rearrangement uses TRBV10-3 and TRBJ2-2; 9 nucleotides align to TRBD1. There are 16 residues in the CDR3. Germline V gene sequence: CDR1 ENHRY, CDR2 SYGVKD. J lost 5 bases, V lost 6 bases, and 10 bases had no gene match. As DNA, the CDR3 is TGTGCCATCAGCAAGGGGAGACAGGGGGGAACCGGGGAGCTGTTTTTT. Amino acid sequence: CAISKGRQGGTGELFF.

Of note for this clonotype: A read error may be the cause here, since a much bigger clone is one base away. The chain carries TRBV18 and TRBJ2-7; 10 bases are shared with TRBD1. V shed 5 bases, J shed 0 bases, and the junction held 7 bases outside the gene matches. The CDR3 covers 16 residues. Germline loops: CDR1 KGHSH, CDR2 LQKENI. The CDR3: CASSVPGQGPSYEQYF. The DNA for the CDR3 is TGTGCCAGCTCAGTACCGGGACAGGGGCCCTCCTACGAGCAGTACTTC.

This clonotype has at least ten counts. The rearrangement links TRBV11-2 to TRBJ2-7; TRBD2 matches at 13 bases. This CDR3 has 15 residues. Trimming removed 4 bases from V and 7 bases from J; junction bases left unmatched: 7. Germline V gene data show CDR1 as SGHAT and CDR2 as FQNNGV. CDR3 in DNA: TGTGCCAGCAGCTGGGGACTAGCGGGATTAGGGGAGCAGTACTTC. Encoded protein: CASSWGLAGLGEQYF.

This clonotype has at least ten counts. The chain combines TRBV5-5 with TRBJ2-1; no clear D. Per the germline V gene, CDR1 is SGHKS and CDR2 is YYEKEE (reference sequence). Trimming took 4 bases from V and 10 from J, leaving 12 bases between them. This CDR3 spans 12 amino acids. The CDR3 nucleotides read TGTGCCAGCAGCCCGACGGGCCGGGAGCAGTTCTTC. This codes for CASSPTGREQFF.

This clonotype turned up a few times. The V gene is TRBV4-3, the J gene TRBJ2-3; 13 positions agree with TRBD2. The CDR3 is 16 amino acids. Germline V CDR1 and CDR2: LGHNA, YSLEER. J gave up 3 bases and V 4 bases, and 4 bases lay outside the gene matches. The CDR3 nucleotides are TGCGCCAGCAGCCCCGGACTAGCGGGGGAAACAGATACGCAGTATTTT. Translation: CASSPGLAGETDTQYF.

The chain has TRBV6-1 and TRBJ2-3, with TRBD1 matching 8 bases. Germline CDR1 MNHNS, CDR2 SASEGT. The length of the CDR3 is 16 residues. With 6 bases clipped from V and 0 bases from J, the junction kept 8 bases outside the gene matches. The CDR3 DNA sequence: TGTGCCAGCAGCCCAAACAGGGGGATAAGCACAGATACGCAGTATTTT. It yields the protein CASSPNRGISTDTQYF.

This clonotype was counted many times. The gene calls are TRBV29-1 and TRBJ2-3; possibly TRBD1 or TRBD2 for D (5 bases each). The CDR3 extends over 14 amino acids. Trimming cost V 6 bases and J 3 bases, with 16 bases left between them. Germline V lookup: CDR1 SQVTM, CDR2 ANQGSEA. CDR3 residues: CSVGMGVGTDTQYF. The DNA of the CDR3 is TGCAGCGTGGGGATGGGGGTCGGAACAGATACGCAGTATTTT.

This clonotype was counted ten times or more. The chain has TRBV9 and TRBJ2-5, with 8 positions matching TRBD2. V was clipped by 3 bases and J by 2 bases; unmatched bases: 3. The CDR3 has 14 amino acids. CDR1 and CDR2 from the germline V gene are SGDLS and YYNGEE. CDR3 loop: CASSETSGQETQYF. The CDR3 DNA sequence: TGTGCCAGCAGCGAAACTAGCGGACAAGAGACCCAGTACTTC.

This clonotype showed up just once. The chain uses TRBV6-2 or TRBV6-3 and TRBJ2-7; D not certain. Germline V CDR1 and CDR2: MNHEY, SVGEGT. The CDR3 is made up of 11 amino acids. V was pared by 8 bases and J by 6 bases, with 11 bases between. The CDR3 reads CASGSDIEQYF. CDR3 DNA: TGTGCCAGCGGCTCAGACATCGAGCAGTACTTC.

This chain links TRBV5-1 with TRBJ2-5; the D gene is possibly TRBD1 (8 bases). V was trimmed by 4 bases and J by 6 bases, leaving 19 bases between them. CDR3 length: 15 amino acids. Germline values: CDR1 SGHRS, CDR2 YFSETQ. CDR3 nucleotides: TGCGCCAGCAGCCACACAGGGGGGGTAAAGAAGACCCAGTACTTC. Translated: CASSHTGGVKKTQYF.

The J gene is TRBJ2-1, the V gene TRBV27; D may correspond to TRBD1 or TRBD2 (5 bases each). The CDR3 extends over 17 amino acids. In germline, CDR1 is MNHEY, CDR2 SMNVEV (reference sequence). V lost 3 bases to trimming and J lost 1 base, with 16 bases between them. The CDR3 spells CASSFAGSRRSYNEQFF. The CDR3 DNA is TGTGCCAGCAGTTTTGCAGGGAGTAGGAGGTCCTACAATGAGCAGTTCTTC.